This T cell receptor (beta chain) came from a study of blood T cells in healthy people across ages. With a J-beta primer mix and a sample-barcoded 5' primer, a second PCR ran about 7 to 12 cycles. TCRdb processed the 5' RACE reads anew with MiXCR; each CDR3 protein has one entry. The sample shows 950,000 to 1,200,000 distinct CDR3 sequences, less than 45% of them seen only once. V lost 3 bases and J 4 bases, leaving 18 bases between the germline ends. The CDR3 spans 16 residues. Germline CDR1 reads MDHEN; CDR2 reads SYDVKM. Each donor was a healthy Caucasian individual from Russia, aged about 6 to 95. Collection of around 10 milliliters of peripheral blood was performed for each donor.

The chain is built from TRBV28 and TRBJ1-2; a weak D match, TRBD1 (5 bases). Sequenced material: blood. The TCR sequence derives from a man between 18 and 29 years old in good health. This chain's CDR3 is CASSFGGNSQIYGYTF. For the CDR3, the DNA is TGTGCCAGCAGTTTCGGGGGTAACAGCCAGATCTATGGCTACACCTTC.